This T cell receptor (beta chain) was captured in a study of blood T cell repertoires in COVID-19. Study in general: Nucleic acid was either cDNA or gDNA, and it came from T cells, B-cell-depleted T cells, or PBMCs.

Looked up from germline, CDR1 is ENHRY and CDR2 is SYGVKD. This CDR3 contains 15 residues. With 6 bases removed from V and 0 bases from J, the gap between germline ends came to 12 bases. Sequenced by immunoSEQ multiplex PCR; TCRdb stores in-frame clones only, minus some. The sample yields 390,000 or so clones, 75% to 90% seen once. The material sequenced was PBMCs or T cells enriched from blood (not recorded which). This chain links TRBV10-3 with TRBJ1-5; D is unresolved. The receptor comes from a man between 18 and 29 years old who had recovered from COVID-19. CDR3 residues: CAISAGSLSNQPQHF. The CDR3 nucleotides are TGTGCCATCAGCGCGGGATCCCTTAGCAATCAGCCCCAGCATTTT.